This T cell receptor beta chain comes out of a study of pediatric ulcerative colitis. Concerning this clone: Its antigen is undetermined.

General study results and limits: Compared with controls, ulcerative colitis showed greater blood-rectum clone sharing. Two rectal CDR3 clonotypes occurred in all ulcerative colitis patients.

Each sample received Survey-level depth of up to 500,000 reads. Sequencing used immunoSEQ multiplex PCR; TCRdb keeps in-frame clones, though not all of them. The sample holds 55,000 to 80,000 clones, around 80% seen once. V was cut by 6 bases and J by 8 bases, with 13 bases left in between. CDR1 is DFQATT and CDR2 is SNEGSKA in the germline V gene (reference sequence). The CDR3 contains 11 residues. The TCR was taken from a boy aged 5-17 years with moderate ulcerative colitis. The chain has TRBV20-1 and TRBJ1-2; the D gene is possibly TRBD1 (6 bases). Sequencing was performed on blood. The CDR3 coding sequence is TGCAGTGCGGGCCGGGACAACGGCTACACCTTC. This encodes CSAGRDNGYTF.